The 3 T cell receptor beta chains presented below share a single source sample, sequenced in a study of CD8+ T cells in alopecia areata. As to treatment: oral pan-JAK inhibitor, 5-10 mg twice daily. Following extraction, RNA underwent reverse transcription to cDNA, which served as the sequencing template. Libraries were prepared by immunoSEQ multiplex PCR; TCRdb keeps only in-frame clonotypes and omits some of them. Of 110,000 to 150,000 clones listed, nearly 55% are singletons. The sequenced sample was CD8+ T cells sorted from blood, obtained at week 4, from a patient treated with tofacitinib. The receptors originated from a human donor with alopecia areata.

The CDR3 is CASSTNRGQGVSETQYF. The CDR3 region has the DNA TGCGCCAGCAGCACGAACAGGGGACAGGGGGTATCAGAGACCCAGTACTTC. The V and J genes are TRBV5-1 and TRBJ2-5; 11 nucleotides match TRBD1. The CDR3 is 17 amino acids. Germline CDR1 and CDR2: SGHRS and YFSETQ. The ends lost 4 bases at V and 4 bases at J; junction bases unmatched: 12.

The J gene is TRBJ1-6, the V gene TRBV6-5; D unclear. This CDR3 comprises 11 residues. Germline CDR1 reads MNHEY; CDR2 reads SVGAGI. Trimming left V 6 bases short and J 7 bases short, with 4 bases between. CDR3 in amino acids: CASRGNSPLHF. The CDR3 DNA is TGTGCCAGCAGGGGGAATTCACCCCTCCACTTT.

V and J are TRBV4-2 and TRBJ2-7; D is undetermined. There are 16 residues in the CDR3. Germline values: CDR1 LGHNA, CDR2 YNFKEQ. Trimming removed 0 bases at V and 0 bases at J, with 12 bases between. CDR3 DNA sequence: TGTGCCAGCAGCCAAGATTATGGAGAGAGCTCCTACGAGCAGTACTTC. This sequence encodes CASSQDYGESSYEQYF.